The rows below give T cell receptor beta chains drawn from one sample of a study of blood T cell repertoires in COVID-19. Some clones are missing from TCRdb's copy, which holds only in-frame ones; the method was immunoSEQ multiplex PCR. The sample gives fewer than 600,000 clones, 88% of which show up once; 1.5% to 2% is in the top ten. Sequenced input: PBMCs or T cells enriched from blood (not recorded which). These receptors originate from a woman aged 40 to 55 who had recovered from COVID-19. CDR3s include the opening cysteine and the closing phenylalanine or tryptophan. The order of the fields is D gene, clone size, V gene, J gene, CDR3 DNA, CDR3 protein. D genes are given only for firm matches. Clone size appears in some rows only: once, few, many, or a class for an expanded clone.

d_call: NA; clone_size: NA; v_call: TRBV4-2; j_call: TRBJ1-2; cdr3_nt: TGTGCCAGCAGCCAAGGTGGGTGGGGAGACTATGGCTACACCTTC; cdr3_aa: CASSQGGWGDYGYTF
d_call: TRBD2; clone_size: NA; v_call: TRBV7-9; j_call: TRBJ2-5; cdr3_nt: TGTGCCAGCAGCTTAAGGCAGGGAGGGGTGGAGACCCAGTACTTC; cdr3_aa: CASSLRQGGVETQYF
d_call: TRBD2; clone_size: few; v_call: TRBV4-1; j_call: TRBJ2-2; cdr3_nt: TGCGCCAGCAGCCAAGGACTAGCGGGTAACACCGGGGAGCTGTTTTTT; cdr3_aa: CASSQGLAGNTGELFF
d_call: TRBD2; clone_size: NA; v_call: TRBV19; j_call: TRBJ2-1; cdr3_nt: TGTGCCAGTAGTAGCTGGCTAGCGGAAGTGGTGGGTGAGCAGTTCTTC; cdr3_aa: CASSSWLAEVVGEQFF
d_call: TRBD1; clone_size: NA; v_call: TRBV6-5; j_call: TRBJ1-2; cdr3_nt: TGTGCCAGCAGCGACAGGGATGGCTACACCTTC; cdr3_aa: CASSDRDGYTF
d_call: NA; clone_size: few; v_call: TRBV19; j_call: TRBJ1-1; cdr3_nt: TGTGCCAGTAGTAGGACAGTGAACACTGAAGCTTTCTTT; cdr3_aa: CASSRTVNTEAFF
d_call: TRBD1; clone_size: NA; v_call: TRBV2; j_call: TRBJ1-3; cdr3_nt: TGTGCCAGCAGTCCAGACAGGGGGTCTGGAAACACCATATATTTT; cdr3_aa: CASSPDRGSGNTIYF
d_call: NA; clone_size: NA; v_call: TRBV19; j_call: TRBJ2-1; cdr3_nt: TGTGCCAGTAGAACGCGGGGGCCTTACAATGAGCAGTTCTTC; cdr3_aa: CASRTRGPYNEQFF
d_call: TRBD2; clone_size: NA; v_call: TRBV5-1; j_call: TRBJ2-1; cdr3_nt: TGCGCCAGCAGCTTTCAACCTAGCGGGAATGAGCAGTTCTTC; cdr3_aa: CASSFQPSGNEQFF
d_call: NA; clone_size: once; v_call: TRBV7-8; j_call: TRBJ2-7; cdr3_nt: TGTGCCAGCAGCTTACGATTGAGTGTCGTGCGGGTCGAGCAGTACTTC; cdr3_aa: CASSLRLSVVRVEQYF
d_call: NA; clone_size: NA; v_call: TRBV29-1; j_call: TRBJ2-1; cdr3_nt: TGCAGCGTTAACAGCGGAAATGAGCAGTTCTTC; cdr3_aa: CSVNSGNEQFF
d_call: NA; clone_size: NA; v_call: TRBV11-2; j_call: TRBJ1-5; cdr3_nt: TGTGCCAGCAGCTTACAGGGAAGCAATCAGCCCCAGCATTTT; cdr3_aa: CASSLQGSNQPQHF
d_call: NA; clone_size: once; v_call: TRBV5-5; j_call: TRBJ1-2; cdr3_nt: TGTGCCAGCAGCTTGACAGGTTCCGGCTATGGCTACACCTTC; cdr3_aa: CASSLTGSGYGYTF
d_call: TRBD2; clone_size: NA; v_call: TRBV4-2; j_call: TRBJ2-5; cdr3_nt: TGTGCCAGCAGCCAAGGGTTTGGAGCGGGAGATGGGAAAGAGACCCAGTACTTC; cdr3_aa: CASSQGFGAGDGKETQYF
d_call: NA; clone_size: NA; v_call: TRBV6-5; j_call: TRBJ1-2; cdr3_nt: TGTGCCAGCAGTAGGGCGGGCAGTTATGGCTACACCTTC; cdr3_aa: CASSRAGSYGYTF
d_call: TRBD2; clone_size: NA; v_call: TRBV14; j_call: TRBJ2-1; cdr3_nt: TGTGCCAGCAGCCCAAGAAACCTCGGCTACGGGAGGGCCTTCTACAATGAGCAGTTCTTC; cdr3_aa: CASSPRNLGYGRAFYNEQFF
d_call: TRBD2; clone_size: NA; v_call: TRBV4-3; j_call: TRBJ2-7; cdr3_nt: TGCGCCAGCAGCCGGAAGGTCTCTGGGGTGAGCGGGGAAATCTACGAGCAGTACTTC; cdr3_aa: CASSRKVSGVSGEIYEQYF
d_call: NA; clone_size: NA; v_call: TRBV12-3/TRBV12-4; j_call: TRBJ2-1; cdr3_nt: TGTGCCAGCAGCCAAGTGACTGACAATGAGCAGTTCTTC; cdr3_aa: CASSQVTDNEQFF
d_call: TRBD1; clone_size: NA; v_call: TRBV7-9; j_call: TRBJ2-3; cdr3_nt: TGTGCCAGCAGCCATGCAGGGACAGGGGGCTTTACAGATACGCAGTATTTT; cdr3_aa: CASSHAGTGGFTDTQYF
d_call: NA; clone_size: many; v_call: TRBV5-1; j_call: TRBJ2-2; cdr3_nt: TGCGCCAGCAGCATTAATGGACAGCAAAACACCGGGGAGCTGTTTTTT; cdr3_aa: CASSINGQQNTGELFF
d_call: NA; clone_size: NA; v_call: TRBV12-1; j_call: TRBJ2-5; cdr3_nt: TGTGCCAGCAGCTCTTCGACTAGCGGGAGGGGCCAAGAGACCCAGTACTTC; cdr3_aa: CASSSSTSGRGQETQYF
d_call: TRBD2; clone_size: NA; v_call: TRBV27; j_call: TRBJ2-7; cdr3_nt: TGTGCCAGCAGTCCATACGGACTAGCGGGACCCTTCGAGCAGTACTTC; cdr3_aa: CASSPYGLAGPFEQYF
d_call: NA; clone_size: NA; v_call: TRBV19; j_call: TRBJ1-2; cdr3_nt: TGTGCCAGTAGTATAATGGTCGGTAACTATGGCTACACCTTC; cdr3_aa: CASSIMVGNYGYTF
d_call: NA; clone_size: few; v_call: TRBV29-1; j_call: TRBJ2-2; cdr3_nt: TGCAGCGTTGATCGACTCGGGGAGCTGTTTTTT; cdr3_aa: CSVDRLGELFF
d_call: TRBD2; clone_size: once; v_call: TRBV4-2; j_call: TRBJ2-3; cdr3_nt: TGTGCCAGCAGCCAAGATGGTCGGGCGGGAGGTTCAGATACGCAGTATTTT; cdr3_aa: CASSQDGRAGGSDTQYF
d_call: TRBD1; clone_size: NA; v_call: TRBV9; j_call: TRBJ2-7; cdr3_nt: TGTGCCAGCAGCGGCGACAGGGGGTACGAGCAGTACTTC; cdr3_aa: CASSGDRGYEQYF
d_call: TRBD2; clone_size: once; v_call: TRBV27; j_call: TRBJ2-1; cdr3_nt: TGTGCCAGCACCCACCTGGCGGGGGGGAATGAGCAGTTCTTC; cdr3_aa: CASTHLAGGNEQFF
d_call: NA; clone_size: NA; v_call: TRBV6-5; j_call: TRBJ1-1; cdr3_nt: TGTGCCAGCAGTCTCCGGACAGTTTCTTATGGTGAAGCTTTCTTT; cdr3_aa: CASSLRTVSYGEAFF
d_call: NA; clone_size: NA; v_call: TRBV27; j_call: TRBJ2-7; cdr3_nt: TGTGCCAGCAGTTTATACCTTTACGGTACCTACGAGCAGTACTTC; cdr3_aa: CASSLYLYGTYEQYF
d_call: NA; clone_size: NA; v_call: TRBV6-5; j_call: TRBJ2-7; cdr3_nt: TGTGCCTGCAAGATAACTAGCTCTCTCGAGCAGTACTTC; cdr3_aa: CACKITSSLEQYF
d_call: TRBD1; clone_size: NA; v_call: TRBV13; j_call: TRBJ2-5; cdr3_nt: TGTGCCAGCAGCCCCCTGGGGGACAGGGGGTATGAGACCCAGTACTTC; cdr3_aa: CASSPLGDRGYETQYF
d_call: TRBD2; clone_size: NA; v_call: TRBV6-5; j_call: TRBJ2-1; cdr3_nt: TGTGCCAGCAGTTACCGGGGCGGGAGTGTGTATGAGCAGTTCTTC; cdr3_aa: CASSYRGGSVYEQFF
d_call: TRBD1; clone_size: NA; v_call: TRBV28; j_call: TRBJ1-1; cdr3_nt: TGTGCCAGCAGTTACCCTATGGGGACAGGGGGCAAAGGCGCTGAAGCTTTCTTT; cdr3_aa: CASSYPMGTGGKGAEAFF
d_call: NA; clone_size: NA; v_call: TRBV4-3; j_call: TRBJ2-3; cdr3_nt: TGCGCCAGCAGCCAAGAGAGGACAGATACGCAGTATTTT; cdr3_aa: CASSQERTDTQYF
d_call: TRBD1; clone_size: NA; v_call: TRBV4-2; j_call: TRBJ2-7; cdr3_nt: TGTGCCAGCAGCCATCGTGGACAGGGGGAGATCGAGCAGTACTTC; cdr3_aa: CASSHRGQGEIEQYF
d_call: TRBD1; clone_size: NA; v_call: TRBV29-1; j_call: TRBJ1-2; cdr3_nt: TGCAGCACCGCGACCGGGACAGGCTATGGCTACACCTTC; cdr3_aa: CSTATGTGYGYTF
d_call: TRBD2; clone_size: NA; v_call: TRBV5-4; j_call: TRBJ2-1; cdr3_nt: TGTGCCAGCAGCCCTAAAGCGGGAGGGCTCTCCTACAATGAGCAGTTCTTC; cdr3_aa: CASSPKAGGLSYNEQFF